Below are 17 T cell receptor beta chains sequenced from a single sample in a study of blood T cell repertoires in COVID-19. The repertoire was sequenced with immunoSEQ multiplex PCR; TCRdb's copy has only in-frame clones and lacks some. This sample has 100,000 to 150,000 clones, with about 86% found just once. Specimen: PBMCs or T cells enriched from blood (not recorded which). The receptor set was obtained from a man aged 35 to 55 with acute COVID-19.

This clone was counted only a few times. J is TRBJ2-2 and V is TRBV5-1; 11 positions agree with TRBD1. The CDR3 sequence is 15 residues long. Looked up from germline, CDR1 is SGHRS and CDR2 is YFSETQ. Unmatched junction bases numbered 1, after V lost 3 bases and J lost 3 bases. The CDR3 region has the DNA TGCGCCAGCAGCTGGGGACAGGGGGACACCGGGGAGCTGTTTTTT. Encoded protein: CASSWGQGDTGELFF.

For the CDR3, the DNA is TGTGCCAGCAACGGGGAGACCCAGTACTTC. It specifies CASNGETQYF. This sequence joins TRBV5-6 and TRBJ2-5, with D hard to call. Germline V gene lookup returns CDR1 SGHDT and CDR2 YYEEEE. CDR3 length: 10 amino acids. V lost 6 bases, J lost 5 bases, and 5 bases lay in between.

The chain recombines TRBV19 with TRBJ2-5; perhaps TRBD1 as D (5 bases). The CDR3 is made up of 12 amino acids. Trimming took off 2 bases at V and 5 bases at J, with 6 bases between the two ends. In germline, CDR1 is LNHDA, CDR2 SQIVND (reference sequence). The CDR3 coding sequence is TGTGCCAGTAGTATAAGACAGGAGACCCAGTACTTC. It codes for CASSIRQETQYF.

V usage is TRBV19 and J usage is TRBJ1-6; the D gene is possibly TRBD1 (5 bases). The CDR3 sequence is 14 residues long. Trimming pared 8 bases from V and 8 bases from J, leaving 16 bases between. Per the germline V gene, CDR1 is LNHDA and CDR2 is SQIVND (reference sequence). DNA for the CDR3: TGTGCCAGTTTGTCTACAGGTTTTGATTCACCCCTCCACTTT. It specifies CASLSTGFDSPLHF.

This clone appeared a few times. The genes are TRBV28 and TRBJ2-7; D not resolved. CDR1 is MDHEN, CDR2 SYDVKM, per germline. Trimming took off 5 bases at V and 7 bases at J, with 15 bases between the two ends. CDR3 length: 13 amino acids. CDR3 sequence: CASSIPTSGEQYF. The DNA of the CDR3 is TGTGCCAGCAGTATACCGACCTCCGGGGAGCAGTACTTC.

The V gene is TRBV6-1, the J gene TRBJ1-5; possible D gene TRBD1, 6 bases. Trimming removed 3 bases at V and 0 bases at J, with 9 bases between. This CDR3 has 15 residues. Germline V gene lookup returns CDR1 MNHNS and CDR2 SASEGT. The CDR3 coding sequence is TGTGCCAGCAGTGATACAGGGAATAGCAATCAGCCCCAGCATTTT. This sequence encodes CASSDTGNSNQPQHF.

This chain links TRBV28 with TRBJ2-1, with D tentatively TRBD2 (5 bases). The CDR3 loop spans 11 amino acids. Germline loops: CDR1 MDHEN, CDR2 SYDVKM. Trimming cost V 11 bases and J 10 bases, with 15 bases left between them. The CDR3 DNA follows: TGTGCCGGAGGCCACTTCACCGAGCAGTTCTTC. Encoded protein: CAGGHFTEQFF.

The chain joins TRBV3-1 (or the pseudogene TRBV3-2) to TRBJ2-1, with 11 bases matching TRBD2. Germline values: CDR1 LGHDT, CDR2 YNNKEL (reference sequence). J lost 7 bases, V lost 0 bases, and 2 bases had no gene match. This CDR3 has 15 amino acids. The CDR3 loop reads CASSQETSGSNEQFF. The CDR3 DNA follows: TGTGCCAGCAGCCAAGAAACTAGCGGGAGTAATGAGCAGTTCTTC.

This chain connects TRBV11-2 to TRBJ1-2; the D gene is possibly TRBD1 (6 bases). This CDR3 contains 12 residues. The V gene's germline CDR1 is SGHAT and CDR2 FQNNGV. The ends were cut back, 2 bases at V and 11 bases at J, with 12 bases in the middle. The CDR3 bases are TGTGCCAGCAGCTTATCAGGGGCAGTATACACCTTC. Translated: CASSLSGAVYTF.

Note on this clone: One end of the junction does not line up with germline, which may come from a read error. The CDR3 DNA sequence: TGTGTCAGCTGCGAGGCAAATTCACCCCTCCACTTT. Translating gives CVSCEANSPLHF. This chain connects TRBV28 to TRBJ1-6; D not resolved. CDR1 is MDHEN and CDR2 is SYDVKM in the germline V gene. This CDR3 is 12 amino acids long. Filled out from reference TRBV28 and TRBJ1-6, the complete variable domain reads DVKVTQSSRYLVKRTGEKVFLECVQDMDHENMFWYRQDPGLGLRLIYFSYDVKMKEKGDIPEGYSVSREKKERFSLILESASTNQTSMYLCVSCEANSPLHFGNGTRLTVT.

V gene TRBV4-2 combines with J gene TRBJ1-5, with D possibly TRBD1 on 5 matching bases. The V end lost 1 base, the J end lost 4 bases, and 17 bases lay between the germline ends. The length of the CDR3 is 17 residues. Per the germline V gene, CDR1 is LGHNA and CDR2 is YNFKEQ. CDR3 in amino acids: CASSQGPLQGWNQPQHF. In DNA form, the CDR3 reads TGTGCCAGCAGCCAAGGTCCCCTTCAGGGCTGGAATCAGCCCCAGCATTTT.

This clone turned up a few times. The chain links TRBV25-1 to TRBJ2-7; 14 bases map to TRBD2. V trimming: 4 bases; J trimming: 2 bases; junction bases outside the gene matches: 4. CDR1 MGHDK and CDR2 SYGVNS come from the germline V gene. The CDR3 runs to 16 residues. The CDR3 spells CASSGGTSGGPYEQYF. CDR3 bases: TGTGCCAGCAGTGGGGGGACTAGCGGGGGCCCCTACGAGCAGTACTTC.

V gene TRBV21-1 combines with J gene TRBJ2-6; the table's D call of TRBD1 was not tested on the DNA. TRBV21-1 is labeled a pseudogene. The CDR3 length is 19 residues. CDR3 region: CASSGHMDSPHPGANVLTF. DNA of the CDR3: TGTGCCAGCAGCGGACATATGGACAGTCCCCACCCAGGGGCCAACGTCCTGACTTTC.

This sequence joins TRBV5-6 and TRBJ2-3; D is perhaps TRBD2 (5 bases). CDR1 and CDR2 (germline): SGHDT, YYEEEE. Trimming removed 1 base at V and 1 base at J, with 13 bases between. This CDR3 spans 16 amino acids. CDR3 region: CASSLRSGTGTDTQYF. The CDR3, as DNA: TGTGCCAGCAGCTTGAGAAGCGGTACTGGCACAGATACGCAGTATTTT.

The rearrangement uses TRBV2 and TRBJ2-1; TRBD2 agrees at 12 bases. The CDR3 covers 15 residues. Trimming removed 6 bases from V and 9 bases from J; junction bases left unmatched: 9. Germline V gene lookup returns CDR1 SNHLY and CDR2 FYNNEI. The CDR3 nucleotides are TGTGCCAGCAGAGGAGGACTAGCGGGGAGGACTGAGCAGTTCTTC. This codes for CASRGGLAGRTEQFF.

The genes are TRBV11-2 and TRBJ2-2; perhaps TRBD1 as D (6 bases). The CDR3 sequence is 15 residues long. CDR1 and CDR2 (germline): SGHAT, FQNNGV. V dropped 4 bases and J dropped 2 bases, with 11 bases sitting between them. The CDR3 coding sequence is TGTGCCAGCAGCTCCCTCAGGGGAAACACCGGGGAGCTGTTTTTT. This encodes CASSSLRGNTGELFF.

The chain links TRBV7-6 to TRBJ2-7; TRBD1 aligns across 8 bases. Germline CDR1 is SGHVS and CDR2 is FNYEAQ. The CDR3 contains 14 residues. V gave up 5 bases and J gave up 6 bases; unmatched junction bases: 9. This chain's CDR3 is CASSQGRGQSEQYF. The CDR3 nucleotides read TGTGCCAGCAGCCAGGGCAGGGGGCAATCCGAGCAGTACTTC.